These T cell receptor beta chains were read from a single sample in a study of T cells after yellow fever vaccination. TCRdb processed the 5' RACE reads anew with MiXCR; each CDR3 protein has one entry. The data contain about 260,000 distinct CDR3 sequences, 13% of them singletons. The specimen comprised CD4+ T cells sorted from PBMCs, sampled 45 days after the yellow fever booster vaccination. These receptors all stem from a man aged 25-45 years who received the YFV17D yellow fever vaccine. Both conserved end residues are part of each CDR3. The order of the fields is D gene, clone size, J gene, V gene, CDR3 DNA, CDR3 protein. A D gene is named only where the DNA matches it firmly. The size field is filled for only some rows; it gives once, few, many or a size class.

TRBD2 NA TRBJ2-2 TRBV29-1 TGCAGCGTTGCGCTCCCCCGACTTGGCGCGTCTAGCGGGAGTGGGGCCGGGGAGCTGTTTTTT CSVALPRLGASSGSGAGELFF
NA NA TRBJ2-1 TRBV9 TGTGCCAGCAGCGTGACCCGGGACCTCTACAATGAGCAGTTCTTC CASSVTRDLYNEQFF
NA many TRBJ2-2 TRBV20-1 TGCAGTGCTAGAGGGGTAGTAGGGTACACCGGGGAGCTGTTTTTT CSARGVVGYTGELFF
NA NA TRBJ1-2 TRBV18 TGTGCCAGCTCACCAGGGGATCCAGACTATGGCTACACCTTC CASSPGDPDYGYTF
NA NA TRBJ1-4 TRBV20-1 TGCAGTGCTAGAGATGGGTCGGCCGTGGGTGAACTGTTTTTT CSARDGSAVGELFF
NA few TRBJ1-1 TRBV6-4 TGTGCCAGCAGTGAAAGAAGGGGCGCTGAAGCTTTCTTT CASSERRGAEAFF
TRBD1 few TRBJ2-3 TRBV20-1 TGCAGTGCTAGGGGACAGGGGAATGCAGATACGCAGTATTTT CSARGQGNADTQYF
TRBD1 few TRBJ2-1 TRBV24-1 TGTGCCACCAGCCGGGACAGGGGTGGTGAGCAGTTCTTC CATSRDRGGEQFF
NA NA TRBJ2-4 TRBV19 TGTGCCAGTAGCCGAGAGGGGTCGGGGGCCAAAAACATTCAGTACTTC CASSREGSGAKNIQYF
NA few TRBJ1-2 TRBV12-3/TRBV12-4 TGTGCCAGCAGTTTTACCTCCTCGGGGGGCTACACCTTC CASSFTSSGGYTF
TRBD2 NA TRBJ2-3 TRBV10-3 TGTGCCATCAGTGCTAGCGGGAGGAGGGTTACGCAGTATTTT CAISASGRRVTQYF
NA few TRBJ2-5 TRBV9 TGTGCCAGCAGCGTAGCGGGGGCGGAGACCCAGTACTTC CASSVAGAETQYF
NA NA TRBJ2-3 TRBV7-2 TGTGCCAGCAGCCCCACGCCGGCCCCCACAGATACGCAGTATTTT CASSPTPAPTDTQYF
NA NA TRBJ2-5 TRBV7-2 TGTGCCAGCAGCTCGGAATCGGGGGGCGGTGAGACCCAGTACTTC CASSSESGGGETQYF
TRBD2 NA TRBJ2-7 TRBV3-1 TGTGCCAGCAGCACGATAAGCGGGAGCTCCTACGAGCAGTACTTC CASSTISGSSYEQYF
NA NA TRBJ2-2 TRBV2 TGTGCCAGCAGTGATCCCGGACACCTCTACACCGGGGAGCTGTTTTTT CASSDPGHLYTGELFF
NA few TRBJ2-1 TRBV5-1 TGCGCCAGCAAACGGTTACTTGGGGCCGTAACCACAGGAGGTGAGCAGTTCTTC CASKRLLGAVTTGGEQFF
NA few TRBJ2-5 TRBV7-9 TGTGCCAGCAGCCAAATGACAGGACGGGAGACCCAGTACTTC CASSQMTGRETQYF
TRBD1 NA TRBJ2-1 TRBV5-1 TGCGCCAGCAGCTTTACGGGACAGGGGCGCGGTGAGCAGTTCTTC CASSFTGQGRGEQFF
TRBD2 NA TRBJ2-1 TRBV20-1 TGCACTGCAACCACCAGCGGGAGTATATCCTACAATGAGCAGTTCTTC CTATTSGSISYNEQFF
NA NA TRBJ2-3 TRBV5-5 TGTGCCAGCAGCTTGGCTATGGGCGTAGGCGCAGATACGCAGTATTTT CASSLAMGVGADTQYF
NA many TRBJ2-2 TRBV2 TGTGCCAGCAGTCCCTCGCGGACCGGGGAGCTGTTTTTT CASSPSRTGELFF
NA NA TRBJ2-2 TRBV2 TGTGCCAGCACCTTGTCCACGACCGGGGAGCTGTTTTTT CASTLSTTGELFF
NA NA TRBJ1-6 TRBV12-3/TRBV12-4 TGTGCCAGCAGCAGCACAGCTTCGGTAGATTCACCCCTCCACTTT CASSSTASVDSPLHF
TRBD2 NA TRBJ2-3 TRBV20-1 TGCAGTGCTAGAGGTCGGTCATTAACGGGAGGACGGGCGAGGACAGATACGCAGTATTTT CSARGRSLTGGRARTDTQYF
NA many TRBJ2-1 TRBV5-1 TGCGCCAGCAGCCCTACTGGTGGGAGTTACAATGAGCAGTTCTTC CASSPTGGSYNEQFF
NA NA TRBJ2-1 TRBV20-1 TGCAGTGCCGACCCGGCAGGGGATGGCGGCAATGAGCAGTTCTTC CSADPAGDGGNEQFF
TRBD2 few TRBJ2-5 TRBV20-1 TGCAGTGCTAGAGGACCCCGGGCGGGAGGGCCCGGAGAGACCCAGTACTTC CSARGPRAGGPGETQYF
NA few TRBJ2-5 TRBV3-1 TGTGCCAGCAGAATCGGGACAACTCGGGAGACCCAGTACTTC CASRIGTTRETQYF
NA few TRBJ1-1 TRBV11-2 TGTGCCAGCAGCTTCCGGGGCTCCATGAACACTGAAGCTTTCTTT CASSFRGSMNTEAFF
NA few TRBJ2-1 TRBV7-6 TGTGCCAGCAGCTTGGGAACTGCCTGGGACAATGAGCAGTTCTTC CASSLGTAWDNEQFF
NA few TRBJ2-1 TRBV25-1 TGTGCCAGCAGTGCAGTCGGGCTCCATGAGCAGTTCTTC CASSAVGLHEQFF
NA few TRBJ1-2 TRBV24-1 TGTGCCACCAGTGAAGGGAGATATGGCTACACCTTC CATSEGRYGYTF
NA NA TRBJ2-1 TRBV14 TGTGCCAGCAGCCAAGGGCGTCTTGGCGAGCAGTTCTTC CASSQGRLGEQFF
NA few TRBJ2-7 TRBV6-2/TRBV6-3 TGTGCCAGCAGTTACAAGGGGGTAGTGATCTACGAGCAGTACTTC CASSYKGVVIYEQYF
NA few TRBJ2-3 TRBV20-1 TGCAGTGCCGTCAGCATCGGGAGCACAGATACGCAGTATTTT CSAVSIGSTDTQYF
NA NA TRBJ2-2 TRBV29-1 TGCAGCGTACGCGAGACAGGGCGGGGGAACACCGGGGAGCTGTTTTTT CSVRETGRGNTGELFF
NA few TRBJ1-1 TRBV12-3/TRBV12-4 TGTGCCAGCAGTTTGAGCGGAGCTTTCTTT CASSLSGAFF
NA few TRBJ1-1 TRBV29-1 TGCAGCGTTGATCCCCGGTTCGACTTTAGGACCACTGAAGCTTTCTTT CSVDPRFDFRTTEAFF
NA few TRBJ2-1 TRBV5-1 TGCGCCAGCAGCTTGGTGCTAGCCGATGAGCAGTTCTTC CASSLVLADEQFF
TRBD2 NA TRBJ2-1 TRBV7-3 TGTGCCAGCAGCTTTGCGGGAGATTACAATGAGCAGTTCTTC CASSFAGDYNEQFF
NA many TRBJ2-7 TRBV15 TGTGCCACCAGTCCTAATCCCGGGGACGAGCAGTACTTC CATSPNPGDEQYF
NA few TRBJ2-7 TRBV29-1 TGCAGCGTAACCTCGAGGGTCAGGGCAGCCGCGACCTACGAGCAGTACTTC CSVTSRVRAAATYEQYF
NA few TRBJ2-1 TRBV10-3 TGTGCCATCAGTGTAGCCAGGGAAAATGAGCAGTTCTTC CAISVARENEQFF
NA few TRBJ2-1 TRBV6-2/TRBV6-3 TGTGCCAGCACGTGGGACTCCGTTAGCTCCTACAATGAGCAGTTCTTC CASTWDSVSSYNEQFF
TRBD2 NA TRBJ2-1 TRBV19 TGTGCCAGTAAAGTCTATGGCGGGAGAGTTGAGCAGTTCTTC CASKVYGGRVEQFF
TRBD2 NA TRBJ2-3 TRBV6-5 TGTGCCAGCAGTTACAGGGGGAGGGGGACTAGCGTAGATACGCAGTATTTT CASSYRGRGTSVDTQYF
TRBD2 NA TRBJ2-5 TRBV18 TGTGCCAGCTCACGAACTAGCGGGAGCAGGGAGACCCAGTACTTC CASSRTSGSRETQYF
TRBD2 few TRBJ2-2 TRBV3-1 TGTGCCAGCAGCCAAGGTAGCGGGAGCACCGGGGAGCTGTTTTTT CASSQGSGSTGELFF
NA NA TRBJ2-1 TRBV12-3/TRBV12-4 TGTGCCAGCAGTTTAAGCCCCCGGGACTCGCGGTTCTTC CASSLSPRDSRFF